The following is a T cell receptor (beta chain) sequence with its context. Enrolment of Seattle patients took place during active infection, and they were followed longitudinally. The sample is drawn from a study of blood T cell repertoires in COVID-19. For the study at large: T cells, B-cell-depleted T cells, or PBMCs supplied cDNA or gDNA.

This CDR3 spans 16 amino acids. Trimming removed 3 bases at V and 2 bases at J, with 16 bases between. Germline CDR1 is MGHRA and CDR2 is YSYEKL. In the original analysis: Amplification of reference gene primers was used by the study to estimate nucleated cell counts. The repertoire was sequenced with immunoSEQ multiplex PCR; TCRdb's copy has only in-frame clones and lacks some. V and J calls and clone size come straight from that table; D and trimming were deduced from the DNA. The repertoire consists of roughly 410,000 clones, with 89% occurring once and the leading ten covering roughly 1.6%. This receptor was obtained from a woman in her thirties or forties with COVID-19, enrolled during active disease. Sequencing was performed on peripheral blood. The chain carries TRBV4-1 and TRBJ2-5, with D maybe TRBD2 (6 bases). Here the CDR3 reads CASSQETGRTQETQYF. As DNA, the CDR3 is TGCGCCAGCAGCCAGGAGACTGGGAGGACACAAGAGACCCAGTACTTC.